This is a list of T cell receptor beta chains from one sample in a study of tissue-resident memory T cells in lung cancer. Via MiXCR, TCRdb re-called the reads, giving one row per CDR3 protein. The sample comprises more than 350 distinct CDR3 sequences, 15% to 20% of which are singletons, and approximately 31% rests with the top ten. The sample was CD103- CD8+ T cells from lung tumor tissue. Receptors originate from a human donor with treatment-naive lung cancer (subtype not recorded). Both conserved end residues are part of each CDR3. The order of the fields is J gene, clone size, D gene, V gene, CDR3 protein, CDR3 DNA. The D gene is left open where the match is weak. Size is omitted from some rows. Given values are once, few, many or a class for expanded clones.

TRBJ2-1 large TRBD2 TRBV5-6 CASSLFSGDEQFF TGTGCCAGCAGCTTGTTTAGCGGGGATGAGCAGTTCTTC
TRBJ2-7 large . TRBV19 CASSIGGTDEQYF TGTGCCAGTAGTATAGGAGGTACGGACGAGCAGTACTTC
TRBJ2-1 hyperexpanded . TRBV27 CASSFSGDSYNEQFF TGTGCCAGCAGTTTTTCAGGGGACTCCTACAATGAGCAGTTCTTC
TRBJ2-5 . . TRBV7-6 CASSLGVWETQYF TGTGCCAGCAGCTTGGGGGTTTGGGAGACCCAGTACTTC
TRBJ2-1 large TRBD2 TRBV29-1 CSVDHGTSPHNEQFF TGCAGCGTTGACCACGGGACTAGCCCTCACAATGAGCAGTTCTTC
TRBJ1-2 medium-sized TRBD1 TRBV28 CASSLGTGAGLEDYTF TGTGCCAGCAGTTTAGGGACAGGGGCAGGCCTAGAGGACTACACCTTC
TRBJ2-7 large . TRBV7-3 CASSLGGGMGEQYF TGTGCCAGCAGCTTAGGTGGGGGCATGGGGGAGCAGTACTTC
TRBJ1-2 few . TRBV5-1 CASSLGANRYGYTF TGCGCCAGCAGCTTGGGAGCCAACCGCTATGGCTACACCTTC
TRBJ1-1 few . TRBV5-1 CASSLSGDREAFF TGCGCCAGCAGCTTGTCAGGAGACCGTGAAGCTTTCTTT
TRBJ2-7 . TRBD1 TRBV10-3 CASSGTGVEQYF TGTGCCTCCTCCGGGACAGGGGTCGAGCAGTACTTC
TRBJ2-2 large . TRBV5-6 CASSLGGPGELFF TGTGCCAGCAGCTTGGGGGGCCCCGGGGAGCTGTTTTTT
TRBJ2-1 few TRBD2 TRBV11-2 CASRPKTSGSLDEQFF TGTGCCAGCAGACCTAAAACTAGCGGGAGCCTCGATGAGCAGTTCTTC
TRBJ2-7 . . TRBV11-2 CASSLDRSGLGDF TGTGCCAGCAGCTTAGATCGATCGGGCCTAGGGGACTTC
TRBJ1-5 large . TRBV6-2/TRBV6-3 CASSSTEIQPQHF TGTGCCAGCAGTTCCACCGAGATTCAGCCCCAGCATTTT
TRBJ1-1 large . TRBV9 CASSPQRTTNTEAFF TGTGCCAGCAGCCCCCAACGAACCACGAACACTGAAGCTTTCTTT
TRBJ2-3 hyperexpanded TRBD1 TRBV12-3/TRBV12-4 CASSLPAGTGALTDTQYF TGTGCCAGCAGTCTACCAGCCGGGACAGGGGCCCTCACAGATACGCAGTATTTT
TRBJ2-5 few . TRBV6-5 CASSYSTAADEETQYF TGTGCCAGCAGTTACTCGACCGCGGCAGATGAAGAGACCCAGTACTTC
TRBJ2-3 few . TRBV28 CASSSAPRAVSTDTQYF TGTGCCAGCAGTTCCGCCCCTCGGGCGGTCAGCACAGATACGCAGTATTTT
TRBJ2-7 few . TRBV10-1 CASSERVGDEQYF TGCGCCAGCAGTGAAAGAGTTGGCGACGAGCAGTACTTC
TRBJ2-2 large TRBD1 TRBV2 CASRDRVGELFF TGTGCCAGCAGGGACAGGGTCGGGGAGCTGTTTTTT
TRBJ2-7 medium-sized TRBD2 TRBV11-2 CASSLEVAGARYEQYF TGTGCCAGCAGCTTAGAGGTAGCGGGAGCGAGATACGAGCAGTACTTC
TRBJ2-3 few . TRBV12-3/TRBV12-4 CASSSAGKQYF TGTGCCAGCAGTTCAGCTGGGAAGCAGTATTTT
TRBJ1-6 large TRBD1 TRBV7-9 CASSSLNRGLYNSPLHF TGTGCCAGCAGCTCCCTTAACAGGGGTCTCTATAATTCACCCCTCCACTTT
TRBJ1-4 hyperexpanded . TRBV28 CASSLRNGYKLFF TGTGCCAGCAGTCTCCGGAACGGATATAAACTGTTTTTT
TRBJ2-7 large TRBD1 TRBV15 CATSAGTGDYEQYF TGTGCCACCAGCGCCGGGACAGGAGACTACGAGCAGTACTTC
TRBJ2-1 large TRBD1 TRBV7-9 CASSPRQGALNEQFF TGTGCCAGCAGCCCCAGACAGGGGGCTTTGAATGAGCAGTTCTTC
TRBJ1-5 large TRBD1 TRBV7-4 CASSSGTAYNQPQHF TGTGCCAGCAGTTCCGGGACAGCTTACAATCAGCCCCAGCATTTT
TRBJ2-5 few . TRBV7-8 CASSLDPGQETQYF TGTGCCAGCAGCTTAGATCCGGGCCAAGAGACCCAGTACTTC
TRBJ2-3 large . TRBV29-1 CSVAGTDTQYF TGCAGCGTTGCTGGCACAGATACGCAGTATTTT
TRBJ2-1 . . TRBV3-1 CASSQEKGRVPDGPSVPYNEQFF TGTGCCAGCAGCCAAGAAAAGGGTCGGGTCCCGGACGGCCCTAGCGTCCCTTACAATGAGCAGTTCTTC
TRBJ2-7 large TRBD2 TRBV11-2 CASSLEAGTRYEQYF TGTGCCAGCAGTTTGGAGGCCGGGACTAGGTACGAGCAGTACTTC
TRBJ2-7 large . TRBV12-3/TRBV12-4 CASSLGPAGEQYF TGTGCCAGCAGTTTGGGCCCGGCGGGGGAGCAGTACTTC
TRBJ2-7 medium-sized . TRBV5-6 CASSWGLSGARNEQYF TGTGCCAGCAGCTGGGGGCTGTCCGGGGCCAGGAACGAGCAGTACTTC
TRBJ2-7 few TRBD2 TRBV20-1 CSARGRSAYEQYF TGCAGTGCTCGCGGGAGATCCGCCTACGAGCAGTACTTC
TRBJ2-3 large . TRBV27 CASSGRRVGTDTQYF TGTGCCAGCAGTGGACGCAGGGTCGGCACAGATACGCAGTATTTT